This entry lists 28 T cell receptor beta chains sequenced from one sample in a study of blood T cell repertoires in COVID-19 (dated by TCRdb to 2018 to 2020). Receptor libraries were prepared by the immunoSEQ multiplex PCR assay. TCRdb holds this immuneACCESS table with in-frame rearrangements only. Some clones are missing; in checked studies, unresolved V genes explain under half, and the rest has no known cause. The sample table contains 350,000 to 400,000 clones; only one count was recorded for over 85% of them. About 1.7% of the sample is held by the ten biggest clonotypes. Sequences were obtained from PBMCs or T cells enriched from blood (not recorded which). The receptors here all came from a woman in her 30s who had recovered from COVID-19.

The rearrangement joins TRBV6-1 to TRBJ1-2; D gene ambiguous. Germline values: CDR1 MNHNS, CDR2 SASEGT. The V end lost 1 base, the J end lost 1 base, and 7 bases lay between the germline ends. This CDR3 is built from 14 residues. CDR3 DNA: TGTGCCAGCAGTGAAGAGGAGTATAACTATGGCTACACCTTC. This sequence encodes CASSEEEYNYGYTF.

Here the CDR3 DNA reads TGTGCCAGCTCACTTACAGGGAGCGGAGAAAAACTGTTTTTT. Protein product: CASSLTGSGEKLFF. The chain recombines TRBV18 with TRBJ1-4; D perhaps matches TRBD1 (6 bases). Trimming removed 4 bases from V and 8 bases from J, with 14 bases in between. Germline CDR1 reads KGHSH; CDR2 reads LQKENI. This CDR3 has 14 residues.

This chain joins TRBV6-6 and TRBJ1-4; D may be TRBD1 (5 bases). CDR1 MNHNY and CDR2 SVGAGI come from the germline V gene (reference sequence). Trimming removed 7 bases from V and 13 bases from J, with 16 bases in between. The CDR3 length is 12 residues. CDR3 nucleotides: TGTGCCAGCACCCAGGCGGGCGGGGGACTGTTTTTT. Its translation is CASTQAGGGLFF.

CDR3 sequence: CASSTQLGQPSNQPQHF. DNA of the CDR3: TGTGCCAGTAGTACCCAATTGGGGCAGCCGAGCAATCAGCCCCAGCATTTT. The rearrangement links TRBV19 to TRBJ1-5; weak D call: TRBD1 (5 bases). This CDR3 is 17 amino acids long. Trimming left V 4 bases short and J 1 base short, with 17 bases between. The germline V gene has CDR1 LNHDA and CDR2 SQIVND (reference sequence).

This CDR3 reads CASSPLRKGDTEAFF. CDR3 DNA sequence: TGTGCCAGCAGTCCACTTCGGAAGGGGGACACTGAAGCTTTCTTT. The chain joins TRBV6-1 to TRBJ1-1, with D possibly TRBD1 on 6 matching bases. Deletions cut 5 bases from V and 3 bases from J, with 16 bases between. CDR3 length equals 15 residues. CDR1 is MNHNS and CDR2 is SASEGT in the germline V gene.

The chain employs TRBV27 and TRBJ2-1; D not certain. The CDR3 contains 17 residues. V was trimmed by 6 bases and J by 8 bases, leaving 26 bases between them. CDR1 is MNHEY, CDR2 SMNVEV, per germline (reference sequence). CDR3 sequence: CASSPRPLVQVHDEQFF. CDR3 DNA: TGTGCCAGCAGCCCTCGCCCTTTAGTCCAAGTCCATGATGAGCAGTTCTTC.

The chain couples TRBV7-9 to TRBJ2-1, with a possible D match to TRBD2 (6 bases). Germline V gene data show CDR1 as SEHNR and CDR2 as FQNEAQ (reference sequence). The CDR3 is 12 amino acids. The V end was cut by 3 bases, the J end by 10 bases, with 10 bases between. The CDR3: CASSFRAGEQFF. The DNA for the CDR3 is TGTGCCAGCAGCTTCAGGGCGGGGGAGCAGTTCTTC.

This chain links TRBV5-6 with TRBJ1-2, with D hard to call. The CDR3 has 14 residues. Germline V gene sequence: CDR1 SGHDT, CDR2 YYEEEE. V dropped 0 bases and J dropped 5 bases, with 11 bases sitting between them. The CDR3 here is CASSLGRETYGYTF. In DNA form, the CDR3 reads TGTGCCAGCAGCTTGGGGCGGGAGACTTATGGCTACACCTTC.

The chain links TRBV19 to TRBJ1-5, with TRBD1 matching 9 bases. CDR1 is LNHDA and CDR2 is SQIVND in the germline V gene (reference sequence). The CDR3 is 15 amino acids. Germline trimming cut 7 bases from V and 2 bases from J; bases unmatched to any gene: 6. The CDR3 loop is CASNRGRVGNQPQHF. In nucleotides, the CDR3 is TGTGCCAGTAACAGGGGGCGTGTCGGCAATCAGCCCCAGCATTTT.

The chain joins TRBV3-1 (or the pseudogene TRBV3-2) to TRBJ1-1; possibly TRBD1 for D (6 bases). Trimming left V 4 bases short and J 1 base short, with 10 bases between. The CDR3 has 14 residues. Looked up from germline, CDR1 is LGHDT and CDR2 is YNNKEL (reference sequence). In DNA, the CDR3 is TGTGCCAGCAGCCCAAAGACAGGGAACACTGAAGCTTTCTTT. It translates to CASSPKTGNTEAFF.

The V gene is TRBV5-6, the J gene TRBJ2-7; 7 bases line up with TRBD1. The germline V gene has CDR1 SGHDT and CDR2 YYEEEE. The length of the CDR3 is 13 residues. The junction had 4 bases not matched to a gene; V was cut back by 3 bases and J by 4 bases. The CDR3 reads CASSSDRAYEQYF. As DNA, the CDR3 is TGTGCCAGCAGCTCAGACAGGGCGTACGAGCAGTACTTC.

The chain recombines TRBV27 with TRBJ1-4, with unresolved D. Germline V gene lookup returns CDR1 MNHEY and CDR2 SMNVEV (reference sequence). The CDR3 loop spans 14 amino acids. Trimming pared 8 bases from V and 1 base from J, leaving 11 bases between. CDR3 region: CASGKHLTNEKLFF. The CDR3 coding sequence is TGTGCCAGCGGCAAACACCTAACTAATGAAAAACTGTTTTTT.

V is TRBV25-1 and J is TRBJ1-2; tentative D call: TRBD1 (6 bases). Trimming removed 8 bases at V and 7 bases at J, with 26 bases between. Germline V gene lookup returns CDR1 MGHDK and CDR2 SYGVNS. The CDR3 is 16 amino acids. DNA of the CDR3: TGTGCCAGCTTAGGACAGCTCAACCGATTTAAGTCTGGCTACACCTTC. Amino acids: CASLGQLNRFKSGYTF.

CDR3 nucleotide sequence: TGTGCCACCAGTGATAATCAGGGAGGTACCACAGATACGCAGTATTTT. Translation: CATSDNQGGTTDTQYF. J is TRBJ2-3 and V is TRBV24-1, with D maybe TRBD2 (6 bases). Trimming took off 3 bases at V and 2 bases at J, with 14 bases between the two ends. There are 16 residues in the CDR3. CDR1 and CDR2 from the germline V gene are KGHDR and SFDVKD.

The chain carries TRBV28 and TRBJ2-7, with 9 bases identical to TRBD2. The CDR3 loop spans 15 amino acids. Germline V lookup: CDR1 MDHEN, CDR2 SYDVKM. Trimming at V came to 6 bases and at J to 6 bases, leaving 12 bases not matched to a gene. This chain's CDR3 is CASRRGLAGSREQYF. Written as DNA, the CDR3 is TGTGCCAGCAGGAGGGGGCTAGCGGGATCTCGCGAGCAGTACTTC.

The chain uses TRBV2 and TRBJ1-6, with no clear D. From germline, CDR1 is SNHLY and CDR2 FYNNEI. The CDR3 extends over 14 amino acids. Deletions cut 6 bases from V and 7 bases from J, with 13 bases between. The CDR3: CASRLTRSNSPLHF. As DNA, the CDR3 is TGTGCCAGCAGGCTGACACGGTCCAATTCACCCCTCCACTTT. Combining the CDR3 with reference TRBV2 and TRBJ1-6 gives the whole variable domain EPEVTQTPSHQVTQMGQEVILRCVPISNHLYFYWYRQILGQKVEFLVSFYNNEISEKSEIFDDQFSVERPDGSNFTLKIRSTKLEDSAMYFCASRLTRSNSPLHFGNGTRLTVT.

The chain has TRBV9 and TRBJ1-1, with 8 bases aligning to TRBD1. CDR1 is SGDLS, CDR2 YYNGEE, per germline. The CDR3 runs to 14 residues. The junction had 7 bases not matched to a gene; V was cut back by 5 bases and J by 4 bases. In nucleotides, the CDR3 is TGTGCCAGCAGTGGACAGGGTGTAGGCACTGAAGCTTTCTTT. It is translated as CASSGQGVGTEAFF.

This chain links TRBV15 with TRBJ2-5; 7 nucleotides agree with TRBD1. The CDR3 covers 16 residues. Germline CDR1 reads LNHNV; CDR2 reads YYDKDF (reference sequence). After removal of 5 bases from V and 1 base from J, the junction contained 10 bases not matched to a gene. The CDR3 loop reads CATSARIQGSQETQYF. CDR3 in DNA: TGTGCCACCAGCGCCCGGATACAGGGGTCCCAAGAGACCCAGTACTTC.

This clone was counted a few times. The V call is TRBV24-1, the J call TRBJ1-2, with a weak D call TRBD1 (6 bases). This CDR3 region has 12 residues. Germline lookup yields CDR1 KGHDR and CDR2 SFDVKD. The V end lost 6 bases, the J end lost 8 bases, and 12 bases lay between the germline ends. The CDR3 region has the DNA TGTGCCACCAGTTCGGACAGTGGCGGCTACACCTTC. Protein: CATSSDSGGYTF.

J is TRBJ2-4 and V is TRBV5-6; D gene unclear. This CDR3 is 16 amino acids long. The ends were cut back, 6 bases at V and 3 bases at J, with 19 bases in the middle. Germline CDR1 is SGHDT and CDR2 is YYEEEE. In DNA, the CDR3 is TGTGCCAGCAAACCAAGTGGAGCCCCGGGCAAAAACATTCAGTACTTC. Protein: CASKPSGAPGKNIQYF.

The V gene is TRBV12-3 or TRBV12-4, the J gene TRBJ2-5; 7 bases line up with TRBD2. The J segment lost 7 bases and the V segment lost 2 bases, leaving 4 bases of the junction unmatched. The CDR3 extends over 13 amino acids. CDR3 protein: CASSLTSETTQYF. CDR3 DNA: TGTGCCAGCAGTTTAACTAGCGAGACGACCCAGTACTTC.

This chain connects TRBV28 to TRBJ2-7; TRBD1 agrees at 7 bases. The germline gives CDR1 MDHEN, CDR2 SYDVKM. Trimming removed 5 bases from V and 1 base from J; junction bases left unmatched: 11. This CDR3 has 16 amino acids. The CDR3 loop is CASSPPPGQRSYEQYF. The CDR3, as DNA: TGTGCCAGCAGTCCCCCGCCGGGACAGCGATCCTACGAGCAGTACTTC. Looking up the rest from reference TRBV28 and TRBJ2-7 gives the full variable domain: DVKVTQSSRYLVKRTGEKVFLECVQDMDHENMFWYRQDPGLGLRLIYFSYDVKMKEKGDIPEGYSVSREKKERFSLILESASTNQTSMYLCASSPPPGQRSYEQYFGPGTRLTVT.

This chain uses TRBV5-5 with TRBJ2-1, with a weak D call TRBD2 (5 bases). The V gene's germline CDR1 is SGHKS and CDR2 YYEKEE (reference sequence). The CDR3 length is 16 residues. Deletions cut 0 bases from V and 0 bases from J, with 10 bases between. CDR3 DNA sequence: TGTGCCAGCAGCTTGGTTTCGGGGAGCTCCTACAATGAGCAGTTCTTC. This sequence encodes CASSLVSGSSYNEQFF.

J is TRBJ2-7 and V is TRBV4-3; 7 bases align to TRBD1. Trimming cost V 0 bases and J 2 bases; bases outside gene matches: 10. The germline gives CDR1 LGHNA, CDR2 YSLEER. The CDR3 totals 17 residues. The CDR3 sequence is CASSQEAGTELTYEQYF. The CDR3 nucleotides read TGCGCCAGCAGCCAAGAGGCAGGGACAGAACTAACCTACGAGCAGTACTTC.

This chain uses TRBV9 with TRBJ2-7; TRBD2 agrees at 9 bases. The length of the CDR3 is 15 residues. Germline V CDR1 and CDR2: SGDLS, YYNGEE. V dropped 0 bases and J dropped 2; count of bases not matched to a gene: 3. CDR3 sequence: CASSVGASGTYEQYF. The CDR3 DNA reads TGTGCCAGCAGCGTAGGGGCTAGCGGGACCTACGAGCAGTACTTC.

The chain is built from TRBV4-3 and TRBJ2-4, with D maybe TRBD1 (6 bases). Germline values: CDR1 LGHNA, CDR2 YSLEER. V lost 1 base and J lost 5, with 18 bases in between. This CDR3 comprises 17 residues. The CDR3 coding sequence is TGCGCCAGCAGCCAAGGTCAGGGGTTAACCCTACAAAACATTCAGTACTTC. As protein: CASSQGQGLTLQNIQYF.

This chain links TRBV27 with TRBJ2-2, with TRBD2 matching over 11 bases. The CDR3 spans 16 residues. V lost 5 bases and J lost 6; bases outside the gene matches: 8. Per germline, CDR1 MNHEY and CDR2 SMNVEV (reference sequence). CDR3 protein: CASSPLAGVLAGELFF. The CDR3 DNA sequence: TGTGCCAGCAGTCCACTAGCGGGGGTTCTCGCCGGGGAGCTGTTTTTT.

The rearrangement joins TRBV9 to TRBJ2-2; D unclear. Per germline, CDR1 SGDLS and CDR2 YYNGEE. This CDR3 contains 13 residues. The germline V and J ends were trimmed by 4 bases and 0 bases, with 4 bases remaining between them. CDR3 in DNA: TGTGCCAGCAGCCCCTCGAACACCGGGGAGCTGTTTTTT. It codes for CASSPSNTGELFF.